This T cell receptor beta chain was profiled in a study of blood T cell repertoires in COVID-19. Measured with immunoSEQ multiplex PCR; TCRdb has only the in-frame clones, and not every one. The table includes 15,000 to 20,000 clones, 91% detected once. This sequence originates from a human donor in a cohort sampled during active COVID-19. The sample consisted of peripheral blood.

The CDR3 is CASSRTTGELFF. CDR3 in DNA: TGTGCCAGCAGTCGCACAACCGGGGAGCTGTTTTTT. The chain has TRBV6-5 and TRBJ2-2; D remains ambiguous. V lost 5 bases, J lost 5 bases, and 6 bases lay in between. Germline values: CDR1 MNHEY, CDR2 SVGAGI. The CDR3 is 12 residues long.